One T cell receptor beta chain is described in this entry. These data belong to a study of blood T cell repertoires in COVID-19. The CDR3 loop spans 15 amino acids. Trimming took off 0 bases at V and 6 bases at J, with 16 bases between the two ends. Germline CDR1 and CDR2: SGHRS and YFSETQ. The repertoire was sequenced with immunoSEQ multiplex PCR; TCRdb's copy has only in-frame clones and lacks some. The data contain approximately 200,000 clones, about nine tenths of them singletons. This chain joins TRBV5-1 and TRBJ2-7, with D possibly being TRBD2 (7 bases). The sample comprised PBMCs or T cells enriched from blood (not recorded which). This TCR derives from a woman aged 25 to 45 who had recovered from COVID-19. Here the CDR3 DNA reads TGCGCCAGCAGCTTGGAACAGGGAGGGTCCCTCGAGCAGTACTTC. Translated, it gives CASSLEQGGSLEQYF.